This T cell receptor (beta chain) stems from a study of control samples from healthy donors and cancer patients. Libraries were prepared by immunoSEQ multiplex PCR; TCRdb keeps only in-frame clonotypes and omits some of them. The sample yields roughly 220,000 clones, roughly 94% seen once. Trimming took 4 bases from V and 8 from J; bases not matched to a gene: 13. There are 15 residues in the CDR3. Germline lookup yields CDR1 SGHTS and CDR2 YDEGEE. The chain carries TRBV5-8 and TRBJ1-2; 8 bases map to TRBD1. Sample: blood. This receptor was obtained from a man aged 50-60 years in good health. CDR3 nucleotide sequence: TGTGCCAGCAGCCCGTACTTTGCAGGGGGCTGGGGCTACACCTTC. Its translation is CASSPYFAGGWGYTF.